A selection of T cell receptor beta chains follows, all from one sample in a study of blood T cell repertoires in COVID-19. Generated by immunoSEQ multiplex PCR, the TCRdb table keeps only in-frame clones and is missing some. This sample yields approximately 190,000 clones, of which 82% are seen a single time; roughly 7.1% belongs to the top ten. The specimen was peripheral blood. These receptors all stem from an older woman with COVID-19, enrolled during active disease. CDR3s include the opening cysteine and the closing phenylalanine or tryptophan. The D gene is left open where the match is weak. Only some rows state a clone size, as once, few, many or a class for expanded clones.

V gene,D gene,J gene,clone size,CDR3 protein,CDR3 DNA
TRBV27,TRBD2,TRBJ2-1,NA,CASTWGGLHNEQFF,TGTGCCAGCACCTGGGGGGGACTCCACAATGAGCAGTTCTTC
TRBV6-5,NA,TRBJ1-6,few,CASLSSYNSPLHF,TGTGCCAGCCTGAGCTCCTATAATTCACCCCTCCACTTT
TRBV7-2,NA,TRBJ2-7,NA,CASSLLGAYEQYF,TGTGCCAGCAGCTTACTTGGGGCGTACGAGCAGTACTTC
TRBV18,TRBD1,TRBJ1-1,NA,CASSPPQGGMNTEAFF,TGTGCCAGCTCACCACCGCAGGGGGGAATGAACACTGAAGCTTTCTTT
TRBV18,NA,TRBJ1-1,once,CASSPQRDLNTEAFF,TGTGCCAGCTCACCGCAGAGGGACTTGAACACTGAAGCTTTCTTT
TRBV3-1/TRBV3-2,NA,TRBJ1-2,NA,CASSQVSVSSSRGYTF,TGTGCCAGCAGCCAAGTTAGCGTCAGTTCGTCGCGAGGCTACACCTTC
TRBV7-6,NA,TRBJ1-1,NA,CASAGWNTEAFF,TGTGCCAGCGCAGGCTGGAACACTGAAGCTTTCTTT
TRBV6-5,NA,TRBJ1-6,NA,CASTGGRGSPLHF,TGTGCCAGCACGGGGGGAAGAGGTTCACCCCTCCACTTT
TRBV9,TRBD1,TRBJ2-4,NA,CASSQGVQDIQYF,TGTGCCAGCAGCCAGGGGGTTCAGGACATTCAGTACTTC
TRBV11-2,NA,TRBJ2-1,NA,CASTSDHYNEQFF,TGTGCCAGCACCTCAGACCACTACAATGAGCAGTTCTTC
TRBV28,TRBD1,TRBJ2-5,NA,CASSRIWGTGNQETQYF,TGTGCCAGCAGCCGTATTTGGGGGACAGGGAACCAAGAGACCCAGTACTTC
TRBV5-1,NA,TRBJ2-7,NA,CASSEGSEAPPYEQYF,TGCGCCAGCAGCGAAGGTAGCGAGGCGCCCCCCTACGAGCAGTACTTC
TRBV5-6,TRBD1,TRBJ2-1,NA,CASSQTGRVQFF,TGTGCCAGCAGCCAGACAGGGCGGGTACAGTTCTTC
TRBV30,NA,TRBJ1-2,NA,CAWARAGGGYTF,TGTGCCTGGGCCCGGGCCGGGGGTGGCTACACCTTC
TRBV27,NA,TRBJ1-3,NA,CASSLSSRGRGNTIYF,TGTGCCAGCAGTTTATCGTCCCGGGGGAGGGGAAACACCATATATTTT
TRBV9,NA,TRBJ1-1,NA,CASSVGTSNLLTEAFF,TGTGCCAGCAGCGTAGGGACAAGTAATTTGCTGACTGAAGCTTTCTTT
TRBV12-5,TRBD2,TRBJ2-1,NA,CASGPPSGGAPSHSYNEQFF,TGTGCTAGTGGCCCTCCTAGCGGGGGGGCTCCCTCCCACTCCTACAATGAGCAGTTCTTC
TRBV9,TRBD2,TRBJ2-5,NA,CASSARTSGGHGEETQYF,TGTGCCAGCAGCGCCCGGACTAGCGGGGGGCACGGGGAAGAGACCCAGTACTTC
TRBV18,NA,TRBJ1-1,NA,CASSLGDLNTEAFF,TGTGCCAGCTCATTAGGAGATCTGAACACTGAAGCTTTCTTT
TRBV3-1/TRBV3-2,TRBD2,TRBJ2-3,once,CASSPWREGGTDTQYF,TGTGCCAGCAGCCCGTGGCGGGAGGGCGGCACAGATACGCAGTATTTT
TRBV24-1,NA,TRBJ2-5,few,CATSASSGEETQYF,TGTGCCACCAGTGCCAGTAGCGGTGAAGAGACCCAGTACTTC
TRBV2,NA,TRBJ1-6,NA,CASSEMTVASPLHF,TGTGCCAGCAGTGAAATGACAGTGGCCTCACCCCTCCACTTT
TRBV9,TRBD1,TRBJ1-6,NA,CASSGGTGDNSPLHF,TGTGCCAGCAGCGGAGGGACAGGGGATAATTCACCCCTCCACTTT
TRBV6-5,NA,TRBJ2-1,NA,CASSYRAGIPTNEQFF,TGTGCCAGCAGTTACAGGGCAGGGATCCCTACCAATGAGCAGTTCTTC
TRBV27,TRBD2,TRBJ2-3,NA,CASSSKGLAGVEDTQYF,TGTGCCAGCAGCTCAAAGGGACTAGCGGGGGTTGAAGATACGCAGTATTTT
TRBV7-2,TRBD2,TRBJ2-7,once,CASSLPGTSGRAAEQYF,TGTGCCAGCAGCTTACCCGGGACTAGCGGGAGGGCGGCCGAGCAGTACTTC
TRBV30,TRBD1,TRBJ1-1,NA,CAWSVGQGAEAFF,TGTGCCTGGAGTGTAGGGCAGGGGGCTGAAGCTTTCTTT
TRBV28,TRBD1,TRBJ1-2,NA,CASSLFDRDRDGYTF,TGTGCCAGCAGTTTATTCGACCGGGACAGGGACGGCTACACCTTC
TRBV4-1,TRBD1,TRBJ1-2,NA,CASSQLPGTGAGNYGYTF,TGCGCCAGCAGCCAACTACCCGGGACAGGAGCGGGAAACTATGGCTACACCTTC
TRBV5-4,NA,TRBJ1-4,NA,CASSTGWGNEKLFF,TGTGCCAGCAGCACAGGGTGGGGTAATGAAAAACTGTTTTTT
TRBV7-9,NA,TRBJ2-5,medium-sized,CASSLVGSGETQYF,TGTGCCAGCAGCTTAGTCGGGAGTGGAGAGACCCAGTACTTC
TRBV7-8,TRBD1,TRBJ1-1,NA,CASSLVRTGYAEAFF,TGTGCCAGCAGCTTAGTAAGGACAGGGTACGCTGAAGCTTTCTTT
TRBV9,TRBD2,TRBJ2-5,NA,CASSVGTSGRGETQYF,TGTGCCAGCAGCGTAGGGACTAGCGGGAGAGGAGAGACCCAGTACTTC
TRBV7-8,TRBD1,TRBJ1-6,NA,CASSSGTGRNSPLHF,TGTGCCAGCAGCTCAGGGACAGGGCGAAATTCACCCCTCCACTTT
TRBV29-1,NA,TRBJ1-2,NA,CSVAENYGYTF,TGCAGCGTTGCCGAGAACTATGGCTACACCTTC
TRBV6-2/TRBV6-3,NA,TRBJ2-7,NA,CASSHPLASLSYEQYF,TGTGCCAGCAGTCATCCCCTAGCGAGTCTCTCCTACGAGCAGTACTTC